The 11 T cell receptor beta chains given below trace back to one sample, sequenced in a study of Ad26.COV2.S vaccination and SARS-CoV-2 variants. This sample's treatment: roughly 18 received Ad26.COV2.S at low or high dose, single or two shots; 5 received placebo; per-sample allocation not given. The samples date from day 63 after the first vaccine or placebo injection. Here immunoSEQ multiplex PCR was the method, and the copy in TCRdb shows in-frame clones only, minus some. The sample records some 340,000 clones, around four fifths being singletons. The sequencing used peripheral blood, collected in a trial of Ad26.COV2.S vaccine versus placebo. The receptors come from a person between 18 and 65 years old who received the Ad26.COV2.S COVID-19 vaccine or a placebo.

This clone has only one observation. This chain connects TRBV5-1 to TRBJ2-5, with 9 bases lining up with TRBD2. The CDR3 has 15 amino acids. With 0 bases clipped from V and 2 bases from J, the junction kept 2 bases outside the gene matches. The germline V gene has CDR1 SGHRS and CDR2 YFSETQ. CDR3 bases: TGCGCCAGCAGCTTGGCGCTAGCGGGGCAAGAGACCCAGTACTTC. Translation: CASSLALAGQETQYF.

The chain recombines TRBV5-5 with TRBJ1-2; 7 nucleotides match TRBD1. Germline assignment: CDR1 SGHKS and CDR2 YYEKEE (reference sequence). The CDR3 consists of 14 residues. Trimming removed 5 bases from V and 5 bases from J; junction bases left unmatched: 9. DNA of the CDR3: TGTGCCAGCAGGAGAGGGGGCAGAATGTATGGCTACACCTTC. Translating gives CASRRGGRMYGYTF. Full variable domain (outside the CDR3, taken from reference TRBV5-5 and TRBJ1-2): DAGVTQSPTHLIKTRGQQVTLRCSPISGHKSVSWYQQVLGQGPQFIFQYYEKEERGRGNFPDRFSARQFPNYSSELNVNALLLGDSALYLCASRRGGRMYGYTFGSGTRLTVV.

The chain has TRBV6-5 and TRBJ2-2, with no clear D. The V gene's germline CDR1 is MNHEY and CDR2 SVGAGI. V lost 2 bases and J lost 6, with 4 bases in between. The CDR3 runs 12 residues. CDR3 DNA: TGTGCCAGCAGTTACGGGGCCGGGGAGCTGTTTTTT. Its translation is CASSYGAGELFF.

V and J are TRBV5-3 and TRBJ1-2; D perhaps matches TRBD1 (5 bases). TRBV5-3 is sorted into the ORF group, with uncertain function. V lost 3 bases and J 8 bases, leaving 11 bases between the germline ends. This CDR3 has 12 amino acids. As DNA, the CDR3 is TGTGCCAGAAGCTGGGACTTTGGGGGCTACACCTTC. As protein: CARSWDFGGYTF.

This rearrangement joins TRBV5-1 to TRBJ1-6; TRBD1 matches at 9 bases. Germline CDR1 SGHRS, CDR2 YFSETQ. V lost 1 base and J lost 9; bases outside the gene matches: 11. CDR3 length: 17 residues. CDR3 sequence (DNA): TGCGCCAGCAGCTTGAACCCCGGGACAGGGTATCCTTCACCCCTCCACTTT. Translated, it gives CASSLNPGTGYPSPLHF.

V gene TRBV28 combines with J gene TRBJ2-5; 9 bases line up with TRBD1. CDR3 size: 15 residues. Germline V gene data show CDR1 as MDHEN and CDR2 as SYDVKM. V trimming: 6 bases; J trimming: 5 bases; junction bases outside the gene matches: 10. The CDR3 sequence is CASRGRQGGKETQYF. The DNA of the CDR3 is TGTGCCAGCAGGGGAAGACAGGGGGGAAAGGAGACCCAGTACTTC.

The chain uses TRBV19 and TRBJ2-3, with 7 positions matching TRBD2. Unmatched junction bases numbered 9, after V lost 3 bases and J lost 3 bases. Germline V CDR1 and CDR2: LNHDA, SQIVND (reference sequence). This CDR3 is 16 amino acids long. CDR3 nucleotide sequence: TGTGCCAGTAGTATTTCTGCGGCGGGGGATACAGATACGCAGTATTTT. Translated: CASSISAAGDTDTQYF.

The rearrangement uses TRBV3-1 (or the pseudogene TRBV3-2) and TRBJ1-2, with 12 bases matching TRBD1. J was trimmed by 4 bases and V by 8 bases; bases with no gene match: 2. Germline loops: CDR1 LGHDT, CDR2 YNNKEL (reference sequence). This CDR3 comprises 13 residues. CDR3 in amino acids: CASGTGGAYGYTF. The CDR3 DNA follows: TGTGCCAGCGGGACAGGGGGCGCCTATGGCTACACCTTC.

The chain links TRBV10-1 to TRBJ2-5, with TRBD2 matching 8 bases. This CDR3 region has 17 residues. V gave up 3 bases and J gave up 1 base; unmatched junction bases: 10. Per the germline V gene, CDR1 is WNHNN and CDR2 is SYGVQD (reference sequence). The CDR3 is CASSEALGAGGQETQYF. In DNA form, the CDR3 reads TGCGCCAGCAGTGAAGCCCTCGGCGCGGGGGGCCAAGAGACCCAGTACTTC.

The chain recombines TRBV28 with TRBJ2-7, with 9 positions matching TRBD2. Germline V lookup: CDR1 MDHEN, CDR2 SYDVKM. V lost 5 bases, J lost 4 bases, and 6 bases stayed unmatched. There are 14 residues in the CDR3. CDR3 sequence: CASSTGGGAYEQYF. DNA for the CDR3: TGTGCCAGCAGTACTGGCGGGGGGGCATACGAGCAGTACTTC.

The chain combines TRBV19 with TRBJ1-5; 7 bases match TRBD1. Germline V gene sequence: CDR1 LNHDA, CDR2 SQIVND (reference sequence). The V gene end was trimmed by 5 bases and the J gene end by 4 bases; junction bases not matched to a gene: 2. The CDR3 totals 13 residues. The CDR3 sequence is CASSGQANQPQHF. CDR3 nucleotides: TGTGCCAGTAGTGGACAGGCTAATCAGCCCCAGCATTTT.